The 18 T cell receptor beta chains reported below all come from one sample, sequenced in a study of tumor and adjacent non-tumor tissue in lung cancer. The library came from three nested PCR rounds adapted from ARM-PCR protocols. Via MiXCR, TCRdb re-called the multiplex PCR reads, giving one row per CDR3 protein. The sample carries some 84,000 distinct CDR3 sequences, around 59% recorded once. The template was RNA from unsorted bulk tissue. The sequenced sample consisted of lung tumor tissue. The receptors shown here come from a man in his 70s with non-small cell lung cancer.

The chain uses TRBV11-2 and TRBJ2-7; D assignment may be TRBD1 or TRBD2 (5 bases each). With 5 bases removed from V and 1 base from J, the gap between germline ends came to 18 bases. CDR3 length equals 16 residues. Germline CDR1 and CDR2: SGHAT and FQNNGV. The CDR3 sequence is CASSPRGRGVSYEQYF. The CDR3, as DNA: TGTGCCAGCAGCCCCCGAGGGAGAGGGGTGTCCTACGAGCAGTACTTC.

Points on this clonotype: A read error may produce the germline difference seen at one junction end. The V gene is TRBV12-3 or TRBV12-4, the J gene TRBJ2-7; possibly TRBD1 for D (5 bases). The CDR3 covers 14 residues. The CDR3 sequence is CANSLKGISYVQYF. The DNA of the CDR3 is TGTGCCAACAGTTTAAAGGGGATCTCCTACGTGCAGTACTTC.

The chain carries TRBV10-3 and TRBJ2-1; D call uncertain. In germline, CDR1 is ENHRY, CDR2 SYGVKD. V was cut by 11 bases and J by 6 bases, with 11 bases left in between. The CDR3 contains 11 residues. The CDR3 spells CAVNLRNEQFF. The CDR3 nucleotides read TGTGCCGTCAACCTACGCAATGAGCAGTTCTTC.

With respect to this clonotype: Mismatch with germline at one junction end may stem from a read error. The chain couples TRBV7-9 to TRBJ2-5; possibly TRBD1 or TRBD2 for D (6 bases each). Germline-derived CDR1 and CDR2 are SEHNR and FQNEAQ (reference sequence). The CDR3 is made up of 14 amino acids. This chain's CDR3 is CGSSPQQGREAQYF. The CDR3 DNA reads TGTGGCAGCAGCCCCCAACAGGGTAGGGAGGCCCAGTACTTC.

A few counts support this clonotype. This chain's CDR3 is CAWSIGGGGGYTF. In nucleotides, the CDR3 is TGTGCCTGGAGTATCGGGGGCGGAGGTGGCTACACCTTC. V and J are TRBV30 and TRBJ1-2; perhaps TRBD1 as D (6 bases). CDR3 length: 13 amino acids. Germline V gene sequence: CDR1 GTSNPN, CDR2 SVGIG (reference sequence). The ends were cut back, 2 bases at V and 7 bases at J, with 14 bases in the middle.

This clonotype was counted a few times. The CDR3 DNA reads TGCAGTGCTAGACCACTCCCCCTCGTGAGCAATGAGCAGTTCTTC. This translates into CSARPLPLVSNEQFF. The rearrangement joins TRBV20-1 to TRBJ2-1; no clear D gene. The CDR3 is 15 amino acids. In germline, CDR1 is DFQATT, CDR2 SNEGSKA (reference sequence). The V end lost 2 bases, the J end lost 6 bases, and 17 bases lay between the germline ends.

About this clonotype itself: At one end the junction does not follow the germline gene, possibly because of a read error. The chain links TRBV11-2 to TRBJ2-1; D is uncertain. This CDR3 is 15 amino acids long. Germline values: CDR1 SGHAT, CDR2 FQNNGV. For the CDR3, the DNA is TGTGCCGGCAGCTTAGTAGTGGGAAGCTACAATGAGCAGCTCTTC. Its protein product is CAGSLVVGSYNEQLF.

Of note for this clonotype: At one end the junction does not follow the germline gene, possibly because of a read error. Here the CDR3 reads CVSSLVGGSFHEQFF. As DNA, the CDR3 is TGTGTCAGCAGCTTAGTGGGCGGGAGTTTCCATGAGCAGTTCTTC. The chain carries TRBV11-2 and TRBJ2-1; 7 positions agree with TRBD2. Per the germline V gene, CDR1 is SGHAT and CDR2 is FQNNGV. The CDR3 totals 15 residues.

Note on this clonotype: Relative to the germline gene, one junction end is altered; a read error may explain this. V is TRBV11-1 and J is TRBJ2-1; D possibly corresponds to TRBD1 (7 bases). CDR3 length: 17 residues. Germline V gives CDR1 SGHAT, CDR2 FQDESV (reference sequence). The CDR3 loop is CASSREASRGVYNGQFF. CDR3 in DNA: TGTGCCAGCAGCCGAGAGGCTAGCAGGGGGGTATACAATGGGCAGTTCTTC.

Ten or more counts support this clonotype. This chain uses TRBV12-5 with TRBJ2-2; D might be TRBD1 (5 bases). V shed 8 bases and J shed 5 bases, with 12 bases lying between them. Per germline, CDR1 LGHNT and CDR2 FRNRAP. This CDR3 is 13 amino acids long. The CDR3 nucleotides read TGTGCTAGTCGCCAGGGCGAGACCGGGGAGCTGTTTTTT. As protein: CASRQGETGELFF.

With regard to this clonotype: A read error may produce the germline difference seen at one junction end. The gene calls are TRBV20-1 and TRBJ1-5; 8 bases are shared with TRBD1. Germline-derived CDR1 and CDR2 are DFQATT and SNEGSKA (reference sequence). This CDR3 is built from 15 residues. This CDR3 reads CNAQKETGEGQPQHF. CDR3 sequence (DNA): TGCAATGCTCAGAAAGAGACAGGGGAGGGTCAGCCCCAGCATTTT.

The chain uses TRBV28 and TRBJ2-2, with D uncertain. Per germline, CDR1 MDHEN and CDR2 SYDVKM. This CDR3 is 13 amino acids long. Trimming cost V 8 bases and J 2 bases, with 9 bases left between them. This CDR3 is CASDPVNTGELFF. The CDR3 DNA follows: TGTGCCAGCGATCCGGTTAACACCGGGGAGCTGTTTTTT.

This clonotype was seen ten or more times. The rearrangement uses TRBV28 and TRBJ2-4; the D is unclear. V was clipped by 6 bases and J by 0 bases, with 12 bases between them. This CDR3 has 15 amino acids. Germline CDR1 is MDHEN and CDR2 is SYDVKM. The CDR3 protein is CASSIQILAKNIQYF. Written as DNA, the CDR3 is TGTGCCAGCAGCATACAGATCTTAGCCAAAAACATTCAGTACTTC.

About this clonotype: This clone may be a read error of a much larger clone one base away. This CDR3 is missing its conserved last phenylalanine or tryptophan, likely due to a read error. The chain combines TRBV12-3 or TRBV12-4 with TRBJ2-5; 13 bases map to TRBD2. The CDR3 is 15 residues long. V shed 5 bases, J shed 4 bases, and the junction held 4 bases outside the gene matches. CDR3 nucleotide sequence: TGTGCCAGCAGTCGGACTAGCGGGAGAGGAGAGACCCAGTACTTA. Protein product: CASSRTSGRGETQYL.

This clonotype was recorded only once. A read error may produce the germline difference seen at one junction end. The rearrangement links TRBV11-2 to TRBJ2-3; no clear D gene. From germline, CDR1 is SGHAT and CDR2 FQNNGV. There are 15 residues in the CDR3. For the CDR3, the DNA is TGTGCCAGCAACGCTGGTCAGGATTTAGCAAATACGCAGTGTTTT. Translated: CASNAGQDLANTQCF.

About this clonotype: A read error is possible here, since a much larger clone lies one base away. The chain combines TRBV5-4 with TRBJ2-5; maybe TRBD1 (5 bases). Germline CDR1 is SGHNT and CDR2 is YYREEE (reference sequence). The CDR3 has 14 amino acids. CDR3 DNA sequence: TGTGCCAACAGCCGTGACAGTTTCCAAGAGACCCAGTACTTC. It codes for CANSRDSFQETQYF.

This clonotype was observed a few times. Possible read error: a much larger clone is one base away. This chain links TRBV4-1 with TRBJ2-1; D gene ambiguous. Germline values: CDR1 MGHRA, CDR2 YSYEKL. The CDR3 sequence is 15 residues long. Trimming took 0 bases from V and 9 from J, leaving 15 bases between them. The CDR3 DNA follows: TGCGCCAGCAGCCAAGAAGTAGGGCGCCGCTGTGAGCAGTTCTTC. Encoded protein: CASSQEVGRRCEQFF.

The V gene is TRBV4-2, the J gene TRBJ2-7; no reliable D call. The CDR3 spans 12 residues. Trimming pared 11 bases from V and 5 bases from J, leaving 16 bases between. The germline gives CDR1 LGHNA, CDR2 YNFKEQ. The CDR3 bases are TGTGCCGTCAGCCAAGTCGAGGACGAGCAGTACTTC. Amino acid sequence: CAVSQVEDEQYF.